Following are 28 T cell receptor beta chains from one sample sequenced in a study of monozygotic twins with inflammatory bowel disease. No DNA is given; TCRdb re-called the 5' RACE reads and lists each CDR3 protein once. The sample table includes 80,000 or so distinct CDR3 sequences. What was sequenced was blood. Receptors originate from a human donor with ulcerative colitis or Crohn's disease, or a healthy co-twin of an affected twin (not recorded which).

The chain recombines TRBV7-3 with TRBJ1-1; the D gene TCRdb calls, TRBD1, cannot be checked with no DNA. Germline V gene sequence: CDR1 SGHTA, CDR2 FQGTGA. This CDR3 comprises 14 residues. The CDR3 loop reads CASSLLSGMGEAFF.

This chain connects TRBV10-2 to TRBJ2-3; TCRdb lists TRBD1, though no DNA is available to test this call. From germline, CDR1 is WSHSY and CDR2 SAAADI. CDR3 length: 16 residues. The CDR3 here is CASSRGQGARTDTQYF.

The J gene is TRBJ2-7, the V gene TRBV6-2 or TRBV6-3. Germline assignment: CDR1 MNHEY and CDR2 SVGEGT. The CDR3 has 15 amino acids. CDR3 in amino acids: CASGDWRGTTYEQYF.

This chain links TRBV29-1 with TRBJ1-5; TCRdb designates TRBD1, a call that cannot be tested without DNA. In germline, CDR1 is SQVTM, CDR2 ANQGSEA. This CDR3 is built from 13 residues. The CDR3 region is CSVEAGGGQPQHF.

This chain uses TRBV5-1 with TRBJ2-7; TCRdb's D call of TRBD2 is untestable without DNA. The CDR3 is 16 residues long. Germline values: CDR1 SGHRS, CDR2 YFSETQ. CDR3 amino acids: CASSLSRWRGTGEQYF.

The V and J genes are TRBV7-9 and TRBJ2-5; TCRdb outputs TRBD1, but without DNA this stays unchecked. The CDR3 is 14 residues long. Germline lookup yields CDR1 SEHNR and CDR2 FQNEAQ (reference sequence). This CDR3 reads CASSTRDDQETQYF.

The V call is TRBV6-1, the J call TRBJ2-3; checking the TCRdb D call of TRBD1 is not possible without DNA. The CDR3 sequence is 15 residues long. CDR1 is MNHNS, CDR2 SASEGT, per germline. The CDR3: CATSTPRGSADTQYF.

CDR3 region: CASKDSDTGELFF. The rearrangement uses TRBV5-1 and TRBJ2-2; TCRdb outputs TRBD2, but without DNA this stays unchecked. Germline V lookup: CDR1 SGHRS, CDR2 YFSETQ. The CDR3 covers 13 residues.

This rearrangement joins TRBV21-1 to TRBJ1-2. TRBV21-1 is a pseudogene locus. The CDR3 has 16 amino acids. CDR3 sequence reads: CASSIKGTDYLYGYTF.

This chain joins TRBV20-1 and TRBJ1-4; the TRBD1 assignment by TCRdb is unverifiable without DNA. Germline V CDR1 and CDR2: DFQATT, SNEGSKA (reference sequence). The CDR3 extends over 17 amino acids. The CDR3 spells CSARGPGTGGLSEKLFF.

The gene calls are TRBV6-5 and TRBJ1-1. The CDR3 covers 13 residues. CDR1 and CDR2 (germline): MNHEY, SVGAGI. The CDR3 here is CASAAHLNTEAFF.

V gene TRBV5-1 combines with J gene TRBJ1-6. This CDR3 is built from 14 residues. Germline CDR1 reads SGHRS; CDR2 reads YFSETQ. CDR3 amino acids: CASSLVGYNSPLHF.

This CDR3 reads CASSFGAGYSYEQYF. The V call is TRBV5-1, the J call TRBJ2-7; there is no DNA to check the TCRdb D call of TRBD1. The CDR3 covers 15 residues. Germline-derived CDR1 and CDR2 are SGHRS and YFSETQ. The entire variable domain, with the rest obtained from reference TRBV5-1 and TRBJ2-7, is as follows: KAGVTQTPRYLIKTRGQQVTLSCSPISGHRSVSWYQQTPGQGLQFLFEYFSETQRNKGNFPGRFSGRQFSNSRSEMNVSTLELGDSALYLCASSFGAGYSYEQYFGPGTRLTVT.

J is TRBJ1-6 and V is TRBV20-1; TCRdb gives TRBD1 as the D gene, but with no DNA this cannot be confirmed. The germline V gene encodes CDR1 DFQATT and CDR2 SNEGSKA (reference sequence). The CDR3 length is 18 residues. This chain's CDR3 is CSAPNRRQGSYYNSPLHF.

The J gene is TRBJ2-3, the V gene TRBV7-3; TCRdb calls TRBD2, which cannot be checked without DNA. Germline CDR1 is SGHTA and CDR2 is FQGTGA. The CDR3 is 15 amino acids. CDR3 sequence: CASSSSGASTDTQYF.

The chain employs TRBV5-6 and TRBJ1-1; TCRdb's D call, TRBD1, is unchecked because there is no DNA. Germline CDR1 SGHDT, CDR2 YYEEEE. The CDR3 contains 16 residues. This chain's CDR3 is CASSLEGRVWDTEAFF.

This chain joins TRBV5-1 and TRBJ2-3; there is no DNA to check the TCRdb D call of TRBD1. CDR3 length: 15 amino acids. Germline lookup yields CDR1 SGHRS and CDR2 YFSETQ. The CDR3 region is CASSPPGGSTDTQYF.

The chain has TRBV12-3 or TRBV12-4 and TRBJ1-2; TCRdb's D call of TRBD1 is untestable without DNA. This CDR3 is 14 amino acids long. The CDR3: CASSLRTGNYGYTF.

The J gene is TRBJ2-4, the V gene TRBV20-1; TCRdb selects TRBD1, and the lack of DNA leaves this call unchecked. This CDR3 has 13 amino acids. Germline V CDR1 and CDR2: DFQATT, SNEGSKA (reference sequence). The CDR3 reads CSAREDRENIQYF.

The CDR3 sequence: CSARGKKGALTYNSPLHF. The rearrangement links TRBV20-1 to TRBJ1-6; TCRdb proposes TRBD1, but this gene call is untestable without DNA. The CDR3 has 18 amino acids. Germline V lookup: CDR1 DFQATT, CDR2 SNEGSKA (reference sequence).

V usage is TRBV5-1 and J usage is TRBJ1-1; the TRBD1 assignment by TCRdb is unverifiable without DNA. Germline loops: CDR1 SGHRS, CDR2 YFSETQ. The CDR3 consists of 15 residues. CDR3 sequence reads: CASSPGQTGGTEAFF.

This chain joins TRBV20-1 and TRBJ2-5; TCRdb returns TRBD1, unconfirmable since there is no DNA. CDR3 length equals 14 residues. Looked up from germline, CDR1 is DFQATT and CDR2 is SNEGSKA (reference sequence). The CDR3 here is CSARSGGARETQYF.

The chain uses TRBV7-9 and TRBJ1-1. Germline V lookup: CDR1 SEHNR, CDR2 FQNEAQ (reference sequence). This CDR3 is built from 13 residues. CDR3 protein: CASSLTLNTEAFF.

This chain joins TRBV6-1 and TRBJ1-1; absent DNA, TCRdb's TRBD1 call cannot be checked. This CDR3 is built from 13 residues. Germline values: CDR1 MNHNS, CDR2 SASEGT. The CDR3 protein is CASSGSGTAEAFF.

The CDR3 protein is CASTVTGNTEAFF. This sequence joins TRBV19 and TRBJ1-1. Germline V lookup: CDR1 LNHDA, CDR2 SQIVND (reference sequence). CDR3 size: 13 residues.

The rearrangement joins TRBV6-1 to TRBJ1-4; no DNA is available, so the TRBD1 call from TCRdb remains unchecked. Germline V lookup: CDR1 MNHNS, CDR2 SASEGT. The length of the CDR3 is 19 residues. The CDR3 loop reads CASRKGTGAFISTNEKLFF.

The chain employs TRBV6-2 or TRBV6-3 and TRBJ1-2. Germline V gene sequence: CDR1 MNHEY, CDR2 SVGEGT. The CDR3 runs 15 residues. CDR3 sequence: CASREEGFGNYGYTF.

This CDR3 is CASSLLTGGLNEKLFF. The V gene is TRBV5-4, the J gene TRBJ1-4; TCRdb picks TRBD1, but there is no DNA to check that call. Germline values: CDR1 SGHNT, CDR2 YYREEE (reference sequence). The CDR3 has 16 residues.